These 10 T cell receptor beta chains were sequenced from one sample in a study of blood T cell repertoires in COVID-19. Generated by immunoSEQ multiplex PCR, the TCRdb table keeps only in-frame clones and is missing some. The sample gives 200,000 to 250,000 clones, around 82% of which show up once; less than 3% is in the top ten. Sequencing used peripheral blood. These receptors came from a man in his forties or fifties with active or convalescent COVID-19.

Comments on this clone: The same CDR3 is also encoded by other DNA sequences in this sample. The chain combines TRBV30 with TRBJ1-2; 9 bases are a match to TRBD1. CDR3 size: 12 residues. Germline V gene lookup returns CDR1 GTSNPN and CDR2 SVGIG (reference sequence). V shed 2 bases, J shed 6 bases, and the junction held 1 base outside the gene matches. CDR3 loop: CAWSRQGDGYTF. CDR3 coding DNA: TGTGCCTGGAGTAGACAGGGGGATGGCTACACCTTC.

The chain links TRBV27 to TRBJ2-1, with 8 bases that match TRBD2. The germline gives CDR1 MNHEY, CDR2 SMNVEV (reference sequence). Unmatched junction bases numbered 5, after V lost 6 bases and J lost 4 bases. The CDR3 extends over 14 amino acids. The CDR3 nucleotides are TGTGCCAGCAGCCAACTAGCGGTGTACAATGAGCAGTTCTTC. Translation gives CASSQLAVYNEQFF.

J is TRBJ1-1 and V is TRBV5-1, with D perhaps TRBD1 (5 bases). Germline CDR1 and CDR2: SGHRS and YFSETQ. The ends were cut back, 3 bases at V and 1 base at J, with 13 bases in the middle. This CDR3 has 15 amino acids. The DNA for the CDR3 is TGCGCCAGCAGCTCCCAAGTAGGACAGAACACTGAAGCTTTCTTT. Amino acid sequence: CASSSQVGQNTEAFF.

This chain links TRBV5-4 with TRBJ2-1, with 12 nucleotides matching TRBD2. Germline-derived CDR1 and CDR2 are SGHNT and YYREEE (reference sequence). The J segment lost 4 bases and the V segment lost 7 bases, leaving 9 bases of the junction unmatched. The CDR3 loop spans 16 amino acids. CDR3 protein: CASSPTSGGSYNEQFF. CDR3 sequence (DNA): TGTGCCAGCTCCCCCACTAGCGGGGGGTCTTACAATGAGCAGTTCTTC.

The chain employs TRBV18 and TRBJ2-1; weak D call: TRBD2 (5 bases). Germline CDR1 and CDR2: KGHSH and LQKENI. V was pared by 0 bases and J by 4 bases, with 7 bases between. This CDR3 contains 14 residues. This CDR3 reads CASSPPRDYNEQFF. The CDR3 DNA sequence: TGTGCCAGCTCACCACCGAGGGATTACAATGAGCAGTTCTTC.

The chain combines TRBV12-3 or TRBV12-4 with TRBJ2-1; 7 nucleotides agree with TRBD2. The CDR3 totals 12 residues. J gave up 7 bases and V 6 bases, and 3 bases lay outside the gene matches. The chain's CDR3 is CASSHGGNEQFF. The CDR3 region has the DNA TGTGCCAGCAGCCACGGGGGGAATGAGCAGTTCTTC.

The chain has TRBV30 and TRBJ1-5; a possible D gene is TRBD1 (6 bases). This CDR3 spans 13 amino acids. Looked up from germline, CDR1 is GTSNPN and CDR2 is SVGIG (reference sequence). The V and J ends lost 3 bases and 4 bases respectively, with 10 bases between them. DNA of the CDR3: TGTGCCTGGAGCCACGACAGGAATCAGCCCCAGCATTTT. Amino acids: CAWSHDRNQPQHF.

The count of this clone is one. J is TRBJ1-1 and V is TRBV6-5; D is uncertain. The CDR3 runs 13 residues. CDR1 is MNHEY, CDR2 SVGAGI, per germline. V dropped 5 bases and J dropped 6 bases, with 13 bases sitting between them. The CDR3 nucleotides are TGTGCCAGCAGTACGACTCCTATGGCTGAAGCTTTCTTT. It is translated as CASSTTPMAEAFF.

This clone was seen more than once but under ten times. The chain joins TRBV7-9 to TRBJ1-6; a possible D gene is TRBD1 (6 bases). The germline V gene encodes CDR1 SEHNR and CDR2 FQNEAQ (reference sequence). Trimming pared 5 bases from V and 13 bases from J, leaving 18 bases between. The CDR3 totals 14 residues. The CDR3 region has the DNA TGTGCCAGCAGCCGAGACAGGTTCAGGTCGCCCCTCCACTTT. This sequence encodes CASSRDRFRSPLHF.

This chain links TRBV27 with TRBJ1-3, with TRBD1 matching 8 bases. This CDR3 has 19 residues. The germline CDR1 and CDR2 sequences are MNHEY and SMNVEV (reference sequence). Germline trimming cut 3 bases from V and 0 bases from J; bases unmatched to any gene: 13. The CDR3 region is CASSFSGGPLPNSGNTIYF. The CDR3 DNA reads TGTGCCAGCAGTTTTTCAGGGGGCCCCCTGCCCAACTCTGGAAACACCATATATTTT.